Included here is one T cell receptor beta chain sequence, with context. What it recognizes is unknown. Within Nashville, Tennessee resided all donors, each a Caucasian adult. The sample is drawn from a study of shared clonotypes between healthy human individuals. The protocol was immunoSEQ multiplex PCR, while the TCRdb copy is restricted to in-frame clones and leaves out a portion. The data show more than 1.2 million clones, less than 99% seen once. The study, taken as a whole, reports: Among donors, sharing of clonotypes was expected to be affected by sequencing depth. Some naive CD4 clonotypes, approximately 4.5%, turned up in common across several donors. There were few donors, and this limited the genetic and exposure-history diversity represented.

This TCR was sampled from a man between 25 and 39 years old in good health. Material for sequencing was naive CD4+ T cells sorted from blood. Described subset: CD45RA+ positively selected.

The CDR3 sequence is CATSPDIRGNEQFF. The CDR3 DNA sequence: TGTGCCACCAGTCCGGACATCCGTGGGAATGAGCAGTTCTTC. The V gene is TRBV15, the J gene TRBJ2-1; tentative D call: TRBD1 (5 bases). CDR3 length: 14 residues. V gave up 6 bases and J gave up 7 bases, with 16 bases separating them. The germline gives CDR1 LNHNV, CDR2 YYDKDF (reference sequence).